This T cell receptor beta chain was recovered during a study of beta chain features in type 1 diabetes. Study-wide results and caveats: For Type 1 diabetes patients, all four CD4+ subsets carried TCRB CDR3s that were moderately but significantly shorter.

As every portion of the isolated RNA was reverse transcribed, the sequencing read expressed TCRB transcripts. TCRdb keeps only in-frame clones here, not all; method: immunoSEQ multiplex PCR. The table lists around 250,000 clones, 11% to 15% of them singletons. This clone appeared a few times. Its matching antigen is unknown. Trimming removed 1 base at V and 4 bases at J, with 5 bases between. CDR1 is LNHNV, CDR2 YYDKDF, per germline (reference sequence). The CDR3 sequence is 13 residues long. Naive, central memory, regulatory and stem cell-like memory cells within the CD4+ compartment were sorted using CD45RO/CCR7/CD25/CD127/CD95/CD27.

Sequenced: naive CD4+ T cells from blood. The clonotype was recovered from a young man with type 1 diabetes. The chain carries TRBV15 and TRBJ1-5; D is unclear. For the CDR3, the DNA is TGTGCCACCAGCAGAGTCTCTAATCAGCCCCAGCATTTT. Its translation: CATSRVSNQPQHF.